Below, 4 T cell receptor beta chains from the same sample are listed, as sequenced in a study of T cells in narcolepsy. Assay: immunoSEQ multiplex PCR; the TCRdb copy retains only in-frame clones and omits some. The data show about 31,000 clones, about three quarters seen once. Sequencing input: CD45RA- memory CD4+ T cells from PBMCs. These receptors originate from a human donor with narcolepsy.

The chain links TRBV7-6 to TRBJ2-5; 7 positions match TRBD2. This CDR3 comprises 11 residues. The trim removed 6 bases at V and 5 bases at J, leaving 0 bases unmatched. Per the germline V gene, CDR1 is SGHVS and CDR2 is FNYEAQ. The CDR3 DNA is TGTGCCAGCAGGGGGGGGGAGACCCAGTACTTC. Translating it yields CASRGGETQYF.

The V call is TRBV7-3, the J call TRBJ2-1; possibly TRBD2 for D (6 bases). Looked up from germline, CDR1 is SGHTA and CDR2 is FQGTGA. Trimming took 5 bases from V and 8 from J, leaving 19 bases between them. The CDR3 is made up of 15 amino acids. CDR3 sequence (DNA): TGTGCCAGCAGCCCCACCGGCGGGGCAGCATATGAGCAGTTCTTC. This sequence encodes CASSPTGGAAYEQFF.

This chain joins TRBV9 and TRBJ2-5; 9 nucleotides line up with TRBD2. The germline CDR1 and CDR2 sequences are SGDLS and YYNGEE. The CDR3 is 16 amino acids. V was pared by 0 bases and J by 4 bases, with 7 bases of the junction left unmatched. The CDR3 loop reads CASSVDSGLARETQYF. The CDR3 DNA is TGTGCCAGCAGCGTAGACAGTGGACTAGCGCGAGAGACCCAGTACTTC. Combining the CDR3 with reference TRBV9 and TRBJ2-5 gives the whole variable domain DSGVTQTPKHLITATGQRVTLRCSPRSGDLSVYWYQQSLDQGLQFLIQYYNGEERAKGNILERFSAQQFPDLHSELNLSSLELGDSALYFCASSVDSGLARETQYFGPGTRLLVL.

The chain carries TRBV10-3 and TRBJ2-5, with D perhaps TRBD2 (6 bases). V lost 5 bases and J lost 0, with 10 bases in between. Looked up from germline, CDR1 is ENHRY and CDR2 is SYGVKD. The CDR3 covers 14 residues. This CDR3 is CAISQAGDQETQYF. The CDR3 nucleotides read TGTGCCATCAGTCAAGCGGGCGACCAAGAGACCCAGTACTTC.